This T cell receptor beta chain is drawn from a study of OX40 agonist ivuxolimab in advanced cancers. About the study: The drug used for patients, ivuxolimab, was an agonistic anti-OX40 (CD134) antibody.

There are a few counts of this clone. Its antigen is currently unknown. TCRdb keeps only in-frame clones here, not all; method: immunoSEQ multiplex PCR. The table shows approximately 80,000 clones, with around 82% occurring only once. Broader study findings: On average, CD8+ T cells showed a greater number of expanded clones than CD4+. Expanded peripheral T cell antigen specificity was not determined.

Germline CDR1 and CDR2: ENHRY and SYGVKD. This CDR3 has 14 amino acids. V lost 6 bases, J lost 0 bases, and 12 bases lay in between. This chain links TRBV10-3 with TRBJ2-7, with a weak D call TRBD2 (5 bases). The starting material was CD4+ or CD8+ T cells sorted from blood, obtained in a trial of the OX40 agonist ivuxolimab. The sequence was collected from an adult with an advanced solid tumor such as melanoma, head and neck, liver or kidney cancer. The CDR3 loop reads CAISSPTNSYEQYF. The CDR3 DNA follows: TGTGCCATCAGCAGCCCGACTAACTCCTACGAGCAGTACTTC.